This entry lists 8 T cell receptor beta chains sequenced from one sample in a study of PD-1 blockade in mismatch repair-deficient tumors. Only in-frame clones appear in the TCRdb table, and some are missing; sequencing was by immunoSEQ multiplex PCR. Of around 120,000 clones listed, around 86% are singletons. This material consisted of peripheral blood, taken 44 weeks after starting pembrolizumab. All receptors derive from an adult with mismatch repair-deficient cancer.

J is TRBJ1-1 and V is TRBV19, with 11 bases aligning to TRBD1. J lost 3 bases, V lost 5 bases, and 5 bases had no gene match. Germline CDR1 LNHDA, CDR2 SQIVND (reference sequence). This CDR3 spans 15 amino acids. The CDR3 loop reads CASSPWDRGDTEAFF. CDR3 in DNA: TGTGCCAGTAGTCCTTGGGACAGGGGGGACACTGAAGCTTTCTTT.

The rearrangement links TRBV13 to TRBJ2-7; perhaps TRBD2 as D (7 bases). The germline CDR1 and CDR2 sequences are PRHDT and FYEKMQ (reference sequence). The CDR3 totals 14 residues. Deletions cut 8 bases from V and 2 bases from J, with 16 bases between. DNA for the CDR3: TGTGCCAGCGGGAGGGACATAGCAGCCTACGAGCAGTACTTC. Protein: CASGRDIAAYEQYF.

The V call is TRBV5-5, the J call TRBJ1-2; 8 positions agree with TRBD1. This CDR3 comprises 16 residues. Per germline, CDR1 SGHKS and CDR2 YYEKEE (reference sequence). With V trimmed by 1 base and J by 3 bases, 8 bases remained unmatched. This chain's CDR3 is CASSLTGGVWDYGYTF. The CDR3 DNA reads as TGTGCCAGCAGCTTGACAGGGGGAGTTTGGGACTATGGCTACACCTTC.

About this clone itself: The identical CDR3 is also encoded by other nucleotide sequences in the sample. The chain employs TRBV11-2 and TRBJ2-7; 7 nucleotides match TRBD1. V shed 2 bases and J 0 bases; nucleotides not matched to a gene: 4. The CDR3 sequence is 15 residues long. The germline V gene has CDR1 SGHAT and CDR2 FQNNGV. The CDR3 spells CASSLSDRASYEQYF. CDR3 DNA: TGTGCCAGCAGCTTATCTGACAGGGCCTCCTACGAGCAGTACTTC.

The V call is TRBV30, the J call TRBJ1-2; no reliable D call. V was clipped by 4 bases and J by 1 base, with 10 bases between them. This CDR3 has 13 residues. Germline CDR1 is GTSNPN and CDR2 is SVGIG (reference sequence). The CDR3 nucleotides read TGTGCCTGGACCCAGGAACATAACTATGGCTACACCTTC. It yields the protein CAWTQEHNYGYTF. Full variable domain (rest looked up from reference TRBV30 and TRBJ1-2): SQTIHQWPATLVQPVGSPLSLECTVEGTSNPNLYWYRQAAGRGLQLLFYSVGIGQISSEVPQNLSASRPQDRQFILSSKKLLLSDSGFYLCAWTQEHNYGYTFGSGTRLTVV.

The rearrangement joins TRBV6-6 to TRBJ1-1, with D perhaps TRBD1 (5 bases). The CDR3 runs to 13 residues. The germline V and J ends were trimmed by 10 bases and 0 bases, with 12 bases remaining between them. Per germline, CDR1 MNHNY and CDR2 SVGAGI (reference sequence). CDR3 nucleotides: TGTGCCACCTCCCAGGGTATGAACACTGAAGCTTTCTTT. Protein: CATSQGMNTEAFF.

This clone was detected a few times. J is TRBJ1-4 and V is TRBV27; a weak D match, TRBD1 (5 bases). Germline assignment: CDR1 MNHEY and CDR2 SMNVEV (reference sequence). The CDR3 consists of 16 residues. The germline V and J ends were trimmed by 5 bases and 10 bases, with 23 bases remaining between them. CDR3 coding DNA: TGTGCCAGCAGTCCGGACCTGGGGCCCATGTTCGGAAAACTGTTTTTT. Translation: CASSPDLGPMFGKLFF.

The chain links TRBV6-5 to TRBJ2-7, with TRBD2 as a possible D gene (6 bases). V was pared by 5 bases and J by 4 bases, with 18 bases between. There are 15 residues in the CDR3. Germline V CDR1 and CDR2: MNHEY, SVGAGI. This CDR3 reads CASSGAGPNQYEQYF. CDR3 DNA: TGTGCCAGCAGTGGCGCGGGACCGAATCAATACGAGCAGTACTTC.